The clone carrying this T cell receptor beta chain appeared many times. Its antigen is unidentified. Tagging with unique molecular identifiers was a feature of the TCR beta cDNA libraries. TCRdb used MiXCR to reprocess the PCR reads, holding one entry per CDR3 protein. The data hold about 570,000 distinct CDR3 sequences, with around a third observed a single time. The length of the CDR3 is 12 residues. Trimming stripped 6 bases from V and 5 bases from J, with 9 bases between. Germline loops: CDR1 WNHNN, CDR2 SYGVQD (reference sequence). This sample is part of a study of post-analysis software for immune sequencing data. Broader study findings: There were a few TRBV segments more frequent in patients than controls, and TRBV5-6, TRBV5-1 and TRBV20-1 were among them.

The genes are TRBV10-1 and TRBJ2-3, with D unclear. Sequencing was done on a sample of blood. This receptor was obtained from a girl under 18 with multiple sclerosis. CDR3 DNA: TGCGCCAGCAGAGGACCGGGAGATACGCAGTATTTT. It codes for CASRGPGDTQYF.